These 14 T cell receptor beta chains were sequenced from one sample in a study of control samples from healthy donors and cancer patients. Libraries were prepared by immunoSEQ multiplex PCR; TCRdb keeps only in-frame clonotypes and omits some of them. Found here are roughly 43,000 clones, less than 95% of them singletons; the top ten hold 20% to 30%. The material sequenced was blood. The receptors stem from a man between 60 and 75 years old in good health.

About this clone itself: Relative to the germline gene, one junction end is altered; a read error may explain this. The chain recombines TRBV7-7 with TRBJ2-2; TRBD2 aligns across 9 bases. The CDR3 is made up of 17 amino acids. The V gene's germline CDR1 is SSHAT and CDR2 FNYEAQ (reference sequence). CDR3 nucleotides: TGTGCTAGCAGCTTAAATAGCGGGAGAAAGGTTTCCGGGGAGCTGTTTTTT. Amino acid sequence: CASSLNSGRKVSGELFF.

The chain carries TRBV5-6 and TRBJ2-2; D possibly corresponds to TRBD2 (5 bases). CDR1 and CDR2 from the germline V gene are SGHDT and YYEEEE. V dropped 4 bases and J dropped 3 bases, with 13 bases sitting between them. The CDR3 consists of 15 residues. The CDR3 DNA is TGTGCCAGCAGCACCCAGGTGAGGGACACCGGGGAGCTGTTTTTT. Its protein is CASSTQVRDTGELFF.

This chain connects TRBV15 to TRBJ1-5; D remains unclear. Germline CDR1 and CDR2: LNHNV and YYDKDF (reference sequence). The CDR3 consists of 15 residues. Trimming removed 0 bases from V and 0 bases from J, with 6 bases in between. CDR3 coding DNA: TGTGCCACCAGCAGAGATAGGGCTAGCAATCAGCCCCAGCATTTT. Protein sequence: CATSRDRASNQPQHF.

This clone showed up just once. The chain links TRBV12-5 to TRBJ2-3; either TRBD1 or TRBD2 may fit D (6 bases each). The CDR3 covers 15 residues. V gave up 7 bases and J gave up 12 bases, with 26 bases separating them. Germline assignment: CDR1 LGHNT and CDR2 FRNRAP. The CDR3 sequence is CASALDSPAGSNQYF. For the CDR3, the DNA is TGTGCTAGTGCCTTGGACAGCCCAGCGGGCTCCAATCAGTATTTT.

The table lists this clone with a count of one. V and J are TRBV10-3 and TRBJ1-6; D is undetermined. The CDR3 totals 13 residues. The V and J ends lost 5 bases and 7 bases respectively, with 9 bases between them. CDR1 is ENHRY and CDR2 is SYGVKD in the germline V gene. The CDR3 coding sequence is TGTGCCATCAGTAGGGAGAACAATTCACCCCTCCACTTT. It specifies CAISRENNSPLHF.

The genes are TRBV4-2 and TRBJ2-3; D uncertain. Per the germline V gene, CDR1 is LGHNA and CDR2 is YNFKEQ. The CDR3 has 13 residues. V was trimmed by 8 bases and J by 2 bases, leaving 11 bases between them. CDR3 DNA sequence: TGTGCCAGCGCATACGGAGTCACAGATACGCAGTATTTT. It specifies CASAYGVTDTQYF.

The rearrangement joins TRBV6-1 to TRBJ2-7; no definite D call. The CDR3 loop spans 14 amino acids. The germline gives CDR1 MNHNS, CDR2 SASEGT. Trimming pared 0 bases from V and 3 bases from J, leaving 9 bases between. The CDR3 DNA is TGTGCCAGCAGTGAAGCGCCCGGTTACTACGAGCAGTACTTC. Its translation is CASSEAPGYYEQYF.

The chain links TRBV28 to TRBJ2-7; D may match TRBD1 or TRBD2 (7 bases each). Trimming removed 4 bases at V and 1 base at J, with 14 bases between. The CDR3 runs to 15 residues. Germline CDR1 and CDR2: MDHEN and SYDVKM. CDR3 residues: CASSSPGGGSYEQYF. For the CDR3, the DNA is TGTGCCAGCAGTTCACCAGGGGGGGGGTCCTACGAGCAGTACTTC.

V usage is TRBV24-1 and J usage is TRBJ2-2, with D possibly being TRBD1 (6 bases). CDR3 length: 15 residues. The V end was cut by 0 bases, the J end by 4 bases, with 8 bases between. Germline lookup yields CDR1 KGHDR and CDR2 SFDVKD. Written as DNA, the CDR3 is TGTGCCACCAGTGATTTGCAGGGGATCACCGGGGAGCTGTTTTTT. It is translated as CATSDLQGITGELFF.

The chain links TRBV24-1 to TRBJ2-3; D may be TRBD2 (5 bases). The CDR3 is 15 residues long. CDR1 is KGHDR and CDR2 is SFDVKD in the germline V gene. V was shortened by 3 bases and J by 5 bases, with 14 bases between the two germline ends. The CDR3 loop is CATSDQVGSGDTQYF. CDR3 bases: TGTGCCACCAGTGATCAGGTTGGGAGCGGAGATACGCAGTATTTT.

The gene calls are TRBV19 and TRBJ2-3, with D perhaps matching TRBD1 or TRBD2 (5 bases each). CDR1 and CDR2 (germline): LNHDA, SQIVND (reference sequence). The V end was cut by 5 bases, the J end by 0 bases, with 18 bases between. The CDR3 loop spans 17 amino acids. The CDR3: CASSEGWGSTSTDTQYF. The CDR3 DNA is TGTGCCAGTAGTGAGGGGTGGGGCAGTACTAGCACAGATACGCAGTATTTT.

This clone has only one observation. The chain links TRBV19 to TRBJ1-2; 10 bases fit TRBD1. V was pared by 5 bases and J by 2 bases, with 2 bases of the junction left unmatched. In germline, CDR1 is LNHDA, CDR2 SQIVND (reference sequence). The CDR3 contains 14 residues. The CDR3 nucleotides are TGTGCCAGTAGTTCGACAGGGGGCAACTATGGCTACACCTTC. It yields the protein CASSSTGGNYGYTF.

This chain connects TRBV11-3 to TRBJ2-5; D unclear. This CDR3 contains 15 residues. Germline-derived CDR1 and CDR2 are SGHNT and YENEEA. Trimming stripped 2 bases from V and 1 base from J, with 11 bases between. As DNA, the CDR3 is TGTGCCAGCAGCTTAAGCTACCAAGTCCAAGAGACCCAGTACTTC. It codes for CASSLSYQVQETQYF.

The V and J genes are TRBV11-2 and TRBJ2-7; tentative D call: TRBD2 (5 bases). V dropped 1 base and J dropped 1 base, with 8 bases sitting between them. Looked up from germline, CDR1 is SGHAT and CDR2 is FQNNGV. This CDR3 is 14 amino acids long. CDR3 DNA sequence: TGTGCCAGCAGCTTAGTCGGGGAGTCCTACGAGCAGTACTTC. Its protein is CASSLVGESYEQYF.